The 6 T cell receptor beta chains in this list originate from one sample, sequenced in a study of Ad26.COV2.S vaccination and SARS-CoV-2 variants. The method was immunoSEQ multiplex PCR; TCRdb's version includes in-frame clones alone and lacks a portion of them. Altogether over 110,000 clones are present, roughly 89% being singletons, with the ten largest covering around 5.1%. The material sequenced was peripheral blood, taken after recovery from COVID-19. The receptors stem from a human donor who had recovered from COVID-19.

The chain employs TRBV27 and TRBJ2-3; 12 bases are shared with TRBD2. The CDR3 loop spans 19 amino acids. Looked up from germline, CDR1 is MNHEY and CDR2 is SMNVEV (reference sequence). With V trimmed by 3 bases and J by 5 bases, 15 bases remained unmatched. The CDR3 loop is CASSFALAGGPSYIDTQYF. CDR3 bases: TGTGCCAGCAGTTTCGCCCTAGCGGGGGGGCCGAGTTATATAGATACGCAGTATTTT.

This CDR3 is CASSLLSTGTSWGYTF. CDR3 DNA sequence: TGTGCCAGCAGCTTGCTCTCGACAGGGACCTCCTGGGGCTACACCTTC. The genes are TRBV5-5 and TRBJ1-2; 7 bases map to TRBD1. With V trimmed by 1 base and J by 8 bases, 14 bases remained unmatched. Germline V gives CDR1 SGHKS, CDR2 YYEKEE (reference sequence). The CDR3 is 16 amino acids.

The gene calls are TRBV6-2 or TRBV6-3 and TRBJ2-1, with D possibly TRBD1 on 5 matching bases. V shed 5 bases and J shed 3 bases, with 17 bases lying between them. Germline V lookup: CDR1 MNHEY, CDR2 SVGEGT. The CDR3 contains 16 residues. CDR3: CASSGPRQSSYNEQFF. DNA for the CDR3: TGTGCCAGCAGTGGACCCCGACAGAGCAGCTACAATGAGCAGTTCTTC.

V usage is TRBV10-2 and J usage is TRBJ1-2; maybe TRBD1 (5 bases). Germline V gives CDR1 WSHSY, CDR2 SAAADI. The V gene lost 4 bases and the J gene lost 2 bases, with 14 bases spanning the gap. This CDR3 spans 15 amino acids. CDR3 loop: CASSASQVRNYGYTF. As DNA, the CDR3 is TGCGCCAGCAGTGCGTCACAGGTCCGAAACTATGGCTACACCTTC.

This chain uses TRBV7-9 with TRBJ2-5; no definite D call. The CDR3 is made up of 13 amino acids. The V gene lost 1 base and the J gene lost 4 bases, with 7 bases spanning the gap. Per the germline V gene, CDR1 is SEHNR and CDR2 is FQNEAQ (reference sequence). The CDR3 loop is CASSLGVGETQYF. Here the CDR3 DNA reads TGTGCCAGCAGCTTAGGAGTCGGAGAGACCCAGTACTTC.

The chain recombines TRBV3-1 (or the pseudogene TRBV3-2) with TRBJ2-7, with 14 bases identical to TRBD2. Germline V gene lookup returns CDR1 LGHDT and CDR2 YNNKEL (reference sequence). J was trimmed by 6 bases and V by 0 bases; bases with no gene match: 13. This CDR3 comprises 19 residues. The CDR3 DNA is TGTGCCAGCAGCCAAGATCGGCGACTAGCGGGGGGGCGCGTAGGCGAGCAGTACTTC. As protein: CASSQDRRLAGGRVGEQYF.